What follows describes a single T cell receptor (beta chain). Source study methods: Amplified reference gene primers provided the basis for estimating nucleated cell counts. Sequencing was performed with immunoSEQ multiplex PCR; in TCRdb, only in-frame clones are kept and a portion is missing. V and J calls plus clone size are reproduced from that table; the DNA served to infer D and trimming. The sample has around 270,000 clones; under 85% are singletons. CDR1 and CDR2 (germline): SNHLY, FYNNEI. This CDR3 spans 16 amino acids. V lost 7 bases and J lost 10; bases outside the gene matches: 17. This record comes from a study of blood T cell repertoires in COVID-19. Study-level information: Acute and convalescent COVID-19 samples came from the United States, Italy and Spain. The analysed material was cDNA or gDNA that came from T cells, B-cell-depleted T cells, or PBMCs.

Seattle's enrolled individuals joined amid active infection and were then monitored longitudinally. Sequencing used peripheral blood. The rearrangement links TRBV2 to TRBJ2-1, with 9 bases lining up with TRBD2. The clonotype comes from a human donor with COVID-19, enrolled during active disease. The donor label of this sample is uncertain. The CDR3 reads CASTLNRGRASGEQFF. CDR3 in DNA: TGTGCCAGCACCTTGAATCGCGGGAGGGCATCAGGGGAGCAGTTCTTC.